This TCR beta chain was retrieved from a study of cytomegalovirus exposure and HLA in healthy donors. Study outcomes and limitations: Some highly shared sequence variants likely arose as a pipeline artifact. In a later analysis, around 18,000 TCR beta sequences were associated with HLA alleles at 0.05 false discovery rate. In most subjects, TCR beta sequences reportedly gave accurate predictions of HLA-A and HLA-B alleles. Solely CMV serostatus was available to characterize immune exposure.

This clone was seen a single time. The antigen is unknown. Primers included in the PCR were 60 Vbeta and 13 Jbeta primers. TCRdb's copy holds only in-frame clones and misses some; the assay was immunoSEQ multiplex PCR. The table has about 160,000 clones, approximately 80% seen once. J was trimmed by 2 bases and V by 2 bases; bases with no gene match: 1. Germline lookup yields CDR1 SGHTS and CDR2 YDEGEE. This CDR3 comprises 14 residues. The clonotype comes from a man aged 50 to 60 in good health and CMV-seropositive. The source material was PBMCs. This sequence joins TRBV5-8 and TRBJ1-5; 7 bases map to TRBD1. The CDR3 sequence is CASSFGQGNQPQHF. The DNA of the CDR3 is TGTGCCAGCAGCTTTGGACAGGGCAATCAGCCCCAGCATTTT. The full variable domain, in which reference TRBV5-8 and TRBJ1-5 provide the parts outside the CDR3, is EAGVTQSPTHLIKTRGQQATLRCSPISGHTSVYWYQQALGLGLQFLLWYDEGEERNRGNFPPRFSGRQFPNYSSELNVNALELEDSALYLCASSFGQGNQPQHFGDGTRLSIL.